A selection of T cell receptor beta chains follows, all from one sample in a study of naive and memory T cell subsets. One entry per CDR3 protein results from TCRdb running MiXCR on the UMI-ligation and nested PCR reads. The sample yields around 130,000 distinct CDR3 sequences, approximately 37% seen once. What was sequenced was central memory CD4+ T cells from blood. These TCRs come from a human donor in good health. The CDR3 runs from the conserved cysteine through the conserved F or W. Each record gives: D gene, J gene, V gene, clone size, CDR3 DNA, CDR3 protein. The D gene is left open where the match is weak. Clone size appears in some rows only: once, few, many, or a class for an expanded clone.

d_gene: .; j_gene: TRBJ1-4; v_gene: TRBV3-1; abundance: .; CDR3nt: TGTGCCAGCAGCCAAGGGCAGGGTGGTGAAAAACTGTTTTTT; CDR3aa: CASSQGQGGEKLFF
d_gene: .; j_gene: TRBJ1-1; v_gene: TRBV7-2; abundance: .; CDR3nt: TGTGCCAGCAGCCCTACAGGGGAAGCTTTCTTT; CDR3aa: CASSPTGEAFF
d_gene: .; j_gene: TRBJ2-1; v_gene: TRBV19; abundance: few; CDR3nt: TGTGCCAGTAGTATATCCCCGGATTACCCCTACAATGAGCAGTTCTTC; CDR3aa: CASSISPDYPYNEQFF
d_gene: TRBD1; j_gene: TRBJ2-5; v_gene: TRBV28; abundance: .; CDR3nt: TGTGCCAGCATCCGCGACAGGGGTCAAGAGACCCAGTACTTC; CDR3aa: CASIRDRGQETQYF
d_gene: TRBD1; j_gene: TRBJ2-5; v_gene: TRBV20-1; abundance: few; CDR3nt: TGCAGTACCTTGACAGGGACGGAGACCCAGTACTTC; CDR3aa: CSTLTGTETQYF
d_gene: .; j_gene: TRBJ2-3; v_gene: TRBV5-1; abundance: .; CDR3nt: TGCGCCAGCAGCAAGGTGGGGGCGAGCACAGATACGCAGTATTTT; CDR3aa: CASSKVGASTDTQYF
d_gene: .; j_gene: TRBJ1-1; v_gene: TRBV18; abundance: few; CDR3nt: TGTGCCAGCTCACCAGGAGTCCTTCTAGGAACTGAAGCTTTCTTT; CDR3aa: CASSPGVLLGTEAFF
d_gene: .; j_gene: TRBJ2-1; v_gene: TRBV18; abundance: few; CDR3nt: TGTGCCAGCTCACCATCAAGCGGTGAGCAGTTCTTC; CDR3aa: CASSPSSGEQFF
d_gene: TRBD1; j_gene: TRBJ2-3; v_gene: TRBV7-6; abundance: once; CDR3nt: TGTGCCTCAACACAGGGGGCGGGCACAGATACGCAGTATTTT; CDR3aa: CASTQGAGTDTQYF
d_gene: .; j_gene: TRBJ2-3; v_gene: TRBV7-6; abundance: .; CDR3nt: TGTGCCAGCAGCTTAGCGCGGGATCGGTCGGAAACGCAGTATTTT; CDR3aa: CASSLARDRSETQYF
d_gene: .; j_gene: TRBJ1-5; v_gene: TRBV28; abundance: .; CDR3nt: TGTGCCAGCAGTTACAGGGTCAATAGCAATCAGCCCCAGCATTTT; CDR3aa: CASSYRVNSNQPQHF
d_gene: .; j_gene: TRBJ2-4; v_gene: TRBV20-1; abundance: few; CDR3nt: TGCAGTGCTGCAACAGGGACCGACCTCAAAAACATTCAGTACTTC; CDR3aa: CSAATGTDLKNIQYF
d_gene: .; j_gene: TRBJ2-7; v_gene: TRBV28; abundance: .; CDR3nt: TGTGCCAGCAGTGACCCGGGAAAGAAGTACTTC; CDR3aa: CASSDPGKKYF
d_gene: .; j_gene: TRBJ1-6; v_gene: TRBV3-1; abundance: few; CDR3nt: TGTGCCAGCAGCCAAGTTGGGGTAGCGCCCCTCCACTTT; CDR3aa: CASSQVGVAPLHF
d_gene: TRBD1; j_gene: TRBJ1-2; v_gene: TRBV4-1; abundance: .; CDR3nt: TGCGCCAGCAGCCAAGTCGCCCCGGACAGGGGAAACTATGGCTACACCTTC; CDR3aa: CASSQVAPDRGNYGYTF
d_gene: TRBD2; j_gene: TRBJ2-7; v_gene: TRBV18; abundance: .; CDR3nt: TGTACCAGCTCACCTAGGCGGGAGTCTGCCCACGAGCAGTACTTC; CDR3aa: CTSSPRRESAHEQYF
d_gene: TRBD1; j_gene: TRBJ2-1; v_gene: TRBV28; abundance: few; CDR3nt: TGTGCCAGCAGCGGGACAGGGGGGTTCTACAATGAGCAGTTCTTC; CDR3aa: CASSGTGGFYNEQFF
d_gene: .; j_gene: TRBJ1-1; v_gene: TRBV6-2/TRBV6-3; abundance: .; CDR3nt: TGTGCCAGCAGTACTACGGGACTACGAGGGATGAACACTGAAGCTTTCTTT; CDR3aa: CASSTTGLRGMNTEAFF
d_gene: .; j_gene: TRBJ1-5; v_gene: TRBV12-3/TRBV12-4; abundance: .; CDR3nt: TGTGCCAGCAGACTAGACAGAGGTAATCAGCCCCAGCATTTT; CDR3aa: CASRLDRGNQPQHF
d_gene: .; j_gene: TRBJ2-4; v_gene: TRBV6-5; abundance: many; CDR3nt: TGTGCCAGCAGTCCCAGACAGGTCGGGAACATTCAGTACTTC; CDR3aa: CASSPRQVGNIQYF
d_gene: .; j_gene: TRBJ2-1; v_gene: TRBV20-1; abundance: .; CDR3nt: TGCAGTGCTAGAGGGCTAGCCTCCTACAATGAGCAGTTCTTC; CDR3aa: CSARGLASYNEQFF
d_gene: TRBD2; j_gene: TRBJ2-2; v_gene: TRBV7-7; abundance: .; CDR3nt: TGTGCTAGCAGCTCTAGCGGAGTCAACACCGGGGAGCTGTTTTTT; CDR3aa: CASSSSGVNTGELFF